The present T cell receptor (beta chain) was sequenced within a study of CD8 T cells in ankylosing spondylitis. Study-level findings and limits: Some of the motif variants had earlier been found in reactive arthritis patients' fluid and blood. Ankylosing spondylitis blood appeared to carry a characteristic TCR beta motif of several highly homologous variants.

This clonotype was recorded at least ten times. Its antigen is unidentified. A single record per CDR3 protein comes from TCRdb applying MiXCR to the 5' RACE reads. The table lists hundreds of thousands of distinct CDR3 sequences, less than 25% of them singletons. Germline V gene data show CDR1 as SGHRS and CDR2 as YFSETQ. Trimming took 0 bases from V and 2 from J, leaving 7 bases between them. This CDR3 region has 14 residues. The J gene is TRBJ2-3, the V gene TRBV5-1; no clear D gene. Sequencing was performed on blood, either unsorted or a sorted T cell fraction (not recorded which). This TCR was recovered from a female donor with ankylosing spondylitis or in good health (not recorded which). The CDR3 loop reads CASSLVDYTDTQYF. The CDR3 DNA is TGCGCCAGCAGCTTGGTGGATTACACAGATACGCAGTATTTT.